This entry describes one TCR beta chain. These data come from a study of T cell repertoires in cytomegalovirus infection. Each CDR3 protein gets one entry after TCRdb re-called the reads with MiXCR. Found here are more than 200,000 distinct CDR3 sequences, roughly 10% of them singletons; the top ten hold over 12%. This CDR3 comprises 13 residues. The J segment lost 5 bases and the V segment lost 6 bases, leaving 0 bases of the junction unmatched. Sequencing input: PBMCs. This TCR was recovered from a human donor in good health (CMV status not recorded). Some clones in this sample may be carry-over from other donors' samples. V and J are TRBV12-3 or TRBV12-4 and TRBJ2-5; 13 bases align to TRBD2. CDR3 in DNA: TGTGCCAGCAGACTAGCGGGGGGGGAGACCCAGTACTTC. Amino acid sequence: CASRLAGGETQYF.